These 31 T cell receptor beta chains were all obtained from the same sample, sequenced in a study of early T cells in non-severe SARS-CoV-2 infection. TCRdb redid the calling of the 5' RACE reads with MiXCR, one entry per CDR3 protein. The profile shows under 70,000 distinct CDR3 sequences, approximately 10% of them singletons. Material for sequencing was whole blood. The receptors were gathered from an adult who was a healthcare worker with PCR-confirmed SARS-CoV-2 infection or an uninfected control (not recorded which).

This clonotype was recorded many times. This chain joins TRBV9 and TRBJ1-2; TRBD1 might be the D (5 bases). V was pared by 3 bases and J by 0 bases, with 12 bases between. This CDR3 contains 15 residues. In germline, CDR1 is SGDLS, CDR2 YYNGEE. Here the CDR3 reads CASSGQGLANYGYTF. DNA for the CDR3: TGTGCCAGCAGCGGTCAGGGATTAGCTAACTATGGCTACACCTTC.

J is TRBJ1-3 and V is TRBV9; the D is unclear. Trimming took off 6 bases at V and 2 bases at J, with 9 bases between the two ends. The germline CDR1 and CDR2 sequences are SGDLS and YYNGEE. This CDR3 region has 13 residues. The CDR3 here is CASTRGTGNTIYF. In DNA, the CDR3 is TGTGCCAGCACCCGAGGGACTGGAAACACCATATATTTT.

This clonotype was seen at least ten times. The V call is TRBV29-1, the J call TRBJ2-3; no reliable D call. Germline CDR1 SQVTM, CDR2 ANQGSEA. V was cut by 7 bases and J by 0 bases, with 14 bases left in between. The CDR3 has 14 residues. CDR3 DNA: TGCAGCGCCGACGGCGTTTCTAGCACAGATACGCAGTATTTT. Translated, it gives CSADGVSSTDTQYF.

This clonotype came up many times. J is TRBJ2-2 and V is TRBV18, with 10 bases aligning to TRBD1. The germline gives CDR1 KGHSH, CDR2 LQKENI. Trimming cost V 0 bases and J 4 bases; bases outside gene matches: 5. CDR3 length: 17 residues. For the CDR3, the DNA is TGTGCCAGCTCACCACCCGGACAGGGGGTTCGCACCGGGGAGCTGTTTTTT. Protein: CASSPPGQGVRTGELFF.

There are many counts of this clonotype. The chain carries TRBV18 and TRBJ2-7; 8 bases agree with TRBD1. Germline loops: CDR1 KGHSH, CDR2 LQKENI. The V gene end was trimmed by 5 bases and the J gene end by 3 bases; junction bases not matched to a gene: 3. The CDR3 is 13 residues long. The chain's CDR3 is CASSAGGLYEQYF. The DNA of the CDR3 is TGTGCCAGCTCAGCAGGGGGCCTCTACGAGCAGTACTTC. Filled out from reference TRBV18 and TRBJ2-7, the complete variable domain reads NAGVMQNPRHLVRRRGQEARLRCSPMKGHSHVYWYRQLPEEGLKFMVYLQKENIIDESGMPKERFSAEFPKEGPSILRIQQVVRGDSAAYFCASSAGGLYEQYFGPGTRLTVT.

This clonotype appeared many times. The J gene is TRBJ2-3, the V gene TRBV29-1, with 11 positions matching TRBD2. This CDR3 region has 15 residues. Trimming took 0 bases from V and 7 from J; bases not matched to a gene: 6. The germline V gene has CDR1 SQVTM and CDR2 ANQGSEA. Written as DNA, the CDR3 is TGCAGCGTTGAAGATCGACTAGCGGGGACACATACGCAGTATTTT. Protein product: CSVEDRLAGTHTQYF.

This clonotype was seen a few times. This chain connects TRBV29-1 to TRBJ1-3; a weak D match, TRBD1 (5 bases). The CDR3 has 13 residues. The germline V gene encodes CDR1 SQVTM and CDR2 ANQGSEA. V was cut by 6 bases and J by 4 bases, with 13 bases left in between. The CDR3 nucleotides are TGCAGCGTGTCGGGGCCCAGGGGAAACACCATATATTTT. This gives the protein CSVSGPRGNTIYF.

This chain joins TRBV5-1 and TRBJ2-3; no clear D. CDR1 SGHRS and CDR2 YFSETQ come from the germline V gene. The CDR3 consists of 16 residues. Trimming pared 0 bases from V and 1 base from J, leaving 12 bases between. CDR3 sequence reads: CASSLDIASGTDTQYF. CDR3 sequence (DNA): TGCGCCAGCAGCTTGGACATTGCTTCGGGCACAGATACGCAGTATTTT.

The chain combines TRBV18 with TRBJ2-4; D may correspond to TRBD1 or TRBD2 (5 bases each). The CDR3 is 13 residues long. Germline-derived CDR1 and CDR2 are KGHSH and LQKENI. Trimming removed 2 bases at V and 3 bases at J, with 5 bases between. CDR3 sequence (DNA): TGTGCCAGCTCACCAGGGGGCAAAAACATTCAGTACTTC. Protein product: CASSPGGKNIQYF.

The chain carries TRBV5-6 and TRBJ2-7; maybe TRBD1 (6 bases). The V gene's germline CDR1 is SGHDT and CDR2 YYEEEE. The CDR3 consists of 14 residues. Trimming cost V 3 bases and J 6 bases, with 16 bases left between them. DNA of the CDR3: TGTGCCAGCAGCTCAAGTACAGGGTATAGCGAGCAGTACTTC. It encodes CASSSSTGYSEQYF.

The J gene is TRBJ2-1, the V gene TRBV9; the D gene is possibly TRBD1 (5 bases). V lost 3 bases and J lost 0, with 10 bases in between. CDR1 and CDR2 (germline): SGDLS, YYNGEE. This CDR3 is built from 15 residues. This chain's CDR3 is CASSADKASYNEQFF. CDR3 DNA sequence: TGTGCCAGCAGCGCGGACAAAGCCTCCTACAATGAGCAGTTCTTC.

This clonotype was picked up many times. This chain uses TRBV4-1 with TRBJ2-5; 7 nucleotides agree with TRBD2. Per the germline V gene, CDR1 is MGHRA and CDR2 is YSYEKL. This CDR3 spans 15 amino acids. V gave up 0 bases and J gave up 2 bases; unmatched junction bases: 3. CDR3 coding DNA: TGCGCCAGCAGCCAAGATCGGGGGGTACAAGAGACCCAGTACTTC. It codes for CASSQDRGVQETQYF.

There are a few counts of this clonotype. This chain links TRBV4-1 with TRBJ1-1; D gene ambiguous. The germline CDR1 and CDR2 sequences are MGHRA and YSYEKL. The CDR3 has 13 residues. The V end lost 4 bases, the J end lost 6 bases, and 12 bases lay between the germline ends. The CDR3 is CASSPPPGSEAFF. The CDR3 nucleotides are TGCGCCAGCAGCCCACCCCCCGGCTCTGAAGCTTTCTTT.

This clonotype qualifies as medium-sized. The V and J genes are TRBV24-1 and TRBJ1-2; the D is unclear. The CDR3 contains 14 residues. V dropped 4 bases and J dropped 4 bases, with 12 bases sitting between them. The V gene's germline CDR1 is KGHDR and CDR2 SFDVKD. CDR3 sequence reads: CATSEAGGAYGYTF. DNA for the CDR3: TGTGCCACCAGTGAAGCAGGAGGCGCCTATGGCTACACCTTC.

This clonotype was observed many times. This chain joins TRBV6-5 and TRBJ1-5, with D perhaps TRBD1 (5 bases). The CDR3 length is 15 residues. CDR1 and CDR2 from the germline V gene are MNHEY and SVGAGI. V was clipped by 0 bases and J by 0 bases, with 6 bases between them. Written as DNA, the CDR3 is TGTGCCAGCAGTTACTCCGGGGCTAGCAATCAGCCCCAGCATTTT. Translation gives CASSYSGASNQPQHF.

This clonotype was counted a few times. V and J are TRBV7-6 and TRBJ2-7; D is perhaps TRBD1 or TRBD2 (5 bases each). V gave up 0 bases and J gave up 4 bases, with 13 bases separating them. Per the germline V gene, CDR1 is SGHVS and CDR2 is FNYEAQ. The CDR3 covers 15 residues. The CDR3: CASSLAVGDGYEQYF. CDR3 in DNA: TGTGCCAGCAGCTTAGCGGTTGGGGACGGGTACGAGCAGTACTTC.

This clonotype was seen ten or more times. The genes are TRBV7-8 and TRBJ2-7; possibly TRBD1 for D (6 bases). V was shortened by 5 bases and J by 6 bases, with 14 bases between the two germline ends. The CDR3 totals 13 residues. The germline gives CDR1 SGHVS, CDR2 FQNEAQ. This CDR3 is CASSLGQLREQYF. The DNA for the CDR3 is TGTGCCAGCAGCCTCGGACAGCTACGCGAGCAGTACTTC. Together with reference TRBV7-8 and TRBJ2-7, the CDR3 gives the full variable domain: GAGVSQSPRYKVAKRGQDVALRCDPISGHVSLFWYQQALGQGPEFLTYFQNEAQLDKSGLPSDRFFAERPEGSVSTLKIQRTQQEDSAVYLCASSLGQLREQYFGPGTRLTVT.

This clonotype turned up a few times. The chain uses TRBV27 and TRBJ2-1; TRBD2 agrees at 7 bases. CDR1 and CDR2 from the germline V gene are MNHEY and SMNVEV (reference sequence). With V trimmed by 4 bases and J by 7 bases, 10 bases remained unmatched. The CDR3 loop spans 15 amino acids. As DNA, the CDR3 is TGTGCCAGCAGTTACGTGCGCGGGGGAGGGAATGAGCAGTTCTTC. Its translation: CASSYVRGGGNEQFF.

The sample holds many counts of this clonotype. The V call is TRBV12-3 or TRBV12-4, the J call TRBJ1-1; D is undetermined. V shed 8 bases and J shed 4 bases, with 17 bases lying between them. The CDR3 is made up of 14 amino acids. In nucleotides, the CDR3 is TGTGCCAGCGCTTCCCGGGCAGGCCCCACTGAAGCTTTCTTT. Residues: CASASRAGPTEAFF.

The sample holds a few counts of this clonotype. This chain links TRBV27 with TRBJ2-7; TRBD2 matches 10 bases. With V trimmed by 5 bases and J by 11 bases, 9 bases remained unmatched. Looked up from germline, CDR1 is MNHEY and CDR2 is SMNVEV (reference sequence). The CDR3 loop spans 13 amino acids. The CDR3 nucleotides are TGTGCCAGCAGTCCGGGGACTAGCGCCAGGGAGTACTTC. This encodes CASSPGTSAREYF.

This clonotype showed up many times. J is TRBJ2-5 and V is TRBV7-3; D is perhaps TRBD1 (5 bases). Germline V gene data show CDR1 as SGHTA and CDR2 as FQGTGA. The CDR3 length is 13 residues. V lost 0 bases to trimming and J lost 5 bases, with 7 bases between them. The CDR3 bases are TGTGCCAGCAGCTTAACAGGGGCGGAGACCCAGTACTTC. Its translation is CASSLTGAETQYF.

This rearrangement joins TRBV7-9 to TRBJ2-7, with D possibly matching TRBD2 (6 bases). Germline V gene sequence: CDR1 SEHNR, CDR2 FQNEAQ (reference sequence). The CDR3 covers 14 residues. Deletions cut 6 bases from V and 5 bases from J, with 17 bases between. CDR3 DNA sequence: TGTGCCAGCAGGCCGGGATGGAGGGGCCACGAGCAGTACTTC. Translation: CASRPGWRGHEQYF.

The table lists this clonotype with many counts. The gene calls are TRBV9 and TRBJ1-3; D unclear. Germline-derived CDR1 and CDR2 are SGDLS and YYNGEE. The germline V and J ends were trimmed by 4 bases and 0 bases, with 14 bases remaining between them. This CDR3 spans 16 amino acids. CDR3 residues: CASSPPPASSGNTIYF. The CDR3 DNA reads TGTGCCAGCAGCCCCCCCCCCGCCAGCTCTGGAAACACCATATATTTT.

In its sample, this clonotype was seen many times. The chain recombines TRBV7-9 with TRBJ2-6; the D is unclear. V was shortened by 2 bases and J by 0 bases, with 5 bases between the two germline ends. Per germline, CDR1 SEHNR and CDR2 FQNEAQ (reference sequence). This CDR3 spans 15 amino acids. CDR3 DNA sequence: TGTGCCAGCAGCTTATTGGCCTCTGGGGCCAACGTCCTGACTTTC. Protein: CASSLLASGANVLTF.

This clonotype appeared once. The rearrangement links TRBV6-1 to TRBJ2-3; 7 bases line up with TRBD2. This CDR3 has 14 residues. Trimming took 1 base from V and 6 from J; bases not matched to a gene: 4. Germline CDR1 reads MNHNS; CDR2 reads SASEGT. Here the CDR3 DNA reads TGTGCCAGCAGTGAAGTTGCGGGAGAGGATACGCAGTATTTT. It specifies CASSEVAGEDTQYF.

V gene TRBV14 combines with J gene TRBJ2-5, with D unclear. Germline CDR1 is SGHDN and CDR2 is FVKESK. V was pared by 0 bases and J by 0 bases, with 14 bases between. This CDR3 spans 17 amino acids. Here the CDR3 DNA reads TGTGCCAGCAGCCAAGAGGCAGCCCTCCTTTACCAAGAGACCCAGTACTTC. It translates to CASSQEAALLYQETQYF.

This clonotype was detected many times. The rearrangement links TRBV29-1 to TRBJ2-5; tentatively, D is TRBD1 (6 bases). CDR1 is SQVTM and CDR2 is ANQGSEA in the germline V gene. The CDR3 contains 12 residues. Trimming took off 6 bases at V and 5 bases at J, with 13 bases between the two ends. The CDR3 DNA follows: TGCAGCGTCGCACAGGGCGGCGAGACCCAGTACTTC. Residues: CSVAQGGETQYF.

This clonotype was recorded many times. The J gene is TRBJ1-1, the V gene TRBV29-1; D remains ambiguous. CDR1 and CDR2 (germline): SQVTM, ANQGSEA. The CDR3 is 9 amino acids. V lost 4 bases, J lost 6 bases, and 3 bases lay in between. In nucleotides, the CDR3 is TGCAGCGTTGGCGCTGAAGCTTTCTTT. As protein: CSVGAEAFF.

Ten or more counts support this clonotype. The rearrangement uses TRBV3-1 and TRBJ1-1; TRBD1 might be the D (5 bases). From germline, CDR1 is LGHDT and CDR2 YNNKEL (reference sequence). V was clipped by 0 bases and J by 0 bases, with 14 bases between them. The CDR3 consists of 17 residues. The CDR3, as DNA: TGTGCCAGCAGCCAAGATGACCTAATCAGGGTGAACACTGAAGCTTTCTTT. It encodes CASSQDDLIRVNTEAFF.

This clonotype was detected many times. The chain joins TRBV2 to TRBJ1-6; D may be TRBD1 (5 bases). The CDR3 loop spans 15 amino acids. V shed 4 bases and J shed 12 bases, with 19 bases lying between them. Looked up from germline, CDR1 is SNHLY and CDR2 is FYNNEI. The CDR3 loop reads CASSVGTSKPRPLHF. The CDR3 nucleotides are TGTGCCAGCAGTGTAGGGACCTCAAAACCGCGACCCCTCCACTTT.

CDR3 amino acids: CASSSAGSPNSPLHF. The CDR3 bases are TGTGCCAGCAGTTCCGCAGGGAGTCCGAATTCACCCCTCCACTTT. This rearrangement joins TRBV27 to TRBJ1-6; D possibly corresponds to TRBD1 (5 bases). From germline, CDR1 is MNHEY and CDR2 SMNVEV (reference sequence). With 4 bases removed from V and 7 bases from J, the gap between germline ends came to 14 bases. The CDR3 is 15 residues long.